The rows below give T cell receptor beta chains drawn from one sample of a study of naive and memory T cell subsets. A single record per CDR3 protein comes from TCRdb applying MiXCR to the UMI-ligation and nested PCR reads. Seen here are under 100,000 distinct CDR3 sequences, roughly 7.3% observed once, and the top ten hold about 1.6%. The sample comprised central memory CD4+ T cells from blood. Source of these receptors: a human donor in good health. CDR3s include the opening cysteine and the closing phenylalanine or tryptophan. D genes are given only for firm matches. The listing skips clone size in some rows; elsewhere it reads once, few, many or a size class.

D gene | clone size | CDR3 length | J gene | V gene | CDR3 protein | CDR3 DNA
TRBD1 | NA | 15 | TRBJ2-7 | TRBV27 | CASSSHRGHSYEQYF | TGTGCCAGCAGTTCACACAGGGGGCACTCCTACGAGCAGTACTTC
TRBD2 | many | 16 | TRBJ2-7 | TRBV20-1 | CSAIPLKREFPYEQYF | TGCAGTGCTATTCCCTTAAAGCGGGAGTTTCCCTACGAGCAGTACTTC
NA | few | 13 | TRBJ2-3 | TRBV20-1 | CSARRACLDTQYF | TGCAGTGCTAGACGCGCCTGTTTAGATACGCAGTATTTT
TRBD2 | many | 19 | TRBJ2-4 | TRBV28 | CASSFRTSGGAGAKNIQYF | TGTGCCAGCAGTTTCCGGACTAGCGGGGGGGCAGGGGCCAAAAACATTCAGTACTTC
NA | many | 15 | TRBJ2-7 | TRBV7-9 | CASSPRLSGIHEQYF | TGTGCCAGCAGCCCCCGGCTTTCAGGGATCCACGAGCAGTACTTC
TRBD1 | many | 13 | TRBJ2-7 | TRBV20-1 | CSAWDRAHYEQYF | TGCAGTGCGTGGGACAGGGCCCACTACGAGCAGTACTTC
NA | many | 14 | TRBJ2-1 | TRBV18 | CASSPVDSYNEQFF | TGTGCCAGCTCACCAGTCGACAGCTACAATGAGCAGTTCTTC
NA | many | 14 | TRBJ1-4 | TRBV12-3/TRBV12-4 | CASSSTAVNEKLFF | TGTGCCAGCAGCTCGACAGCAGTTAATGAAAAACTGTTTTTT
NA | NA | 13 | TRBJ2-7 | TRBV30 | CAWSQRTMGEQYF | TGTGCCTGGTCCCAGCGGACCATGGGGGAGCAGTACTTC
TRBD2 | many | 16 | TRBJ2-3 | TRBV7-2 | CASSSSRGSPTDTQYF | TGTGCCAGCAGCTCGTCTCGCGGGAGCCCCACAGATACGCAGTATTTT
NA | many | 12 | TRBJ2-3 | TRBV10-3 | CATQGHTDTQYF | TGTGCCACCCAAGGGCACACAGATACGCAGTATTTT
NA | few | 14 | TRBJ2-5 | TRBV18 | CASSPALGQETQYF | TGTGCCAGCTCACCTGCACTGGGGCAAGAGACCCAGTACTTC
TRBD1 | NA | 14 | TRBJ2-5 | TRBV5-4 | CASRETGGLETQYF | TGTGCCAGCAGGGAGACAGGGGGACTAGAGACCCAGTACTTC
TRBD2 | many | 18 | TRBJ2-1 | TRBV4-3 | CASSQAKGLAGSHNEQFF | TGCGCCAGCAGCCAAGCCAAGGGGCTAGCGGGATCCCACAATGAGCAGTTCTTC
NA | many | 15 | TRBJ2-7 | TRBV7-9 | CASSSVGRGAYEQYF | TGTGCCAGCAGCTCCGTCGGACGGGGTGCCTACGAGCAGTACTTC